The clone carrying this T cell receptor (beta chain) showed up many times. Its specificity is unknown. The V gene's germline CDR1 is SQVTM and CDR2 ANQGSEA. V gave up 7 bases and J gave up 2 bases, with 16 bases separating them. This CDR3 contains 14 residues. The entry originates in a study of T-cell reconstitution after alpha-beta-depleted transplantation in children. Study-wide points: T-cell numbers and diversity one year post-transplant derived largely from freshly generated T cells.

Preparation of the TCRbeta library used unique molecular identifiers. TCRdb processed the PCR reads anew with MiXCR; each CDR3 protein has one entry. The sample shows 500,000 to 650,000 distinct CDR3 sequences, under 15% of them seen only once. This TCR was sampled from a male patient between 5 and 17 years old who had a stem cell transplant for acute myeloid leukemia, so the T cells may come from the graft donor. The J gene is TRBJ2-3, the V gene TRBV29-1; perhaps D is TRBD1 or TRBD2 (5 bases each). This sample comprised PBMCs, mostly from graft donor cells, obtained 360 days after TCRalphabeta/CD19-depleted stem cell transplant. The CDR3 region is CSALAAGTTDTQYF. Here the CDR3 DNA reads TGCAGCGCGCTTGCGGCAGGGACCACAGATACGCAGTATTTT.